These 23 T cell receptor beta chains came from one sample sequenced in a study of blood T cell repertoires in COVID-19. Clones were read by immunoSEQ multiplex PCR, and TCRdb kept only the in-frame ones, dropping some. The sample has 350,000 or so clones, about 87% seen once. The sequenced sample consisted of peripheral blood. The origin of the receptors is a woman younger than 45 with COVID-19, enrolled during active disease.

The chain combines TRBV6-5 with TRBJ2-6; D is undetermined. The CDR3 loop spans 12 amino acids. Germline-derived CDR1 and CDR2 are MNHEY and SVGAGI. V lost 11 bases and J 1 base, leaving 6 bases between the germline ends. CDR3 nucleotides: TGTGCCTCCAGGTCTGGGGCCAACGTCCTGACTTTC. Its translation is CASRSGANVLTF.

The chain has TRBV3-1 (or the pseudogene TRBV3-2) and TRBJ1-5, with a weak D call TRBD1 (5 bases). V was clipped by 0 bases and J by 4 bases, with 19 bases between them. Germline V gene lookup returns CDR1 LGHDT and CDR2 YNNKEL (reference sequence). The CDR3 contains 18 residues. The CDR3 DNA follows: TGTGCCAGCAGCCAAGATTTTAGGGCAGGGTACGAAAATCAGCCCCAGCATTTT. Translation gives CASSQDFRAGYENQPQHF.

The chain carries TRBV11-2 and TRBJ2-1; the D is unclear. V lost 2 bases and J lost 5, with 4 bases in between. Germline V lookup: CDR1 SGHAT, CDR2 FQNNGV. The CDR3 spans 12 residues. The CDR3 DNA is TGTGCCAGCAGCTTATTCGACAATGAGCAGTTCTTC. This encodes CASSLFDNEQFF.

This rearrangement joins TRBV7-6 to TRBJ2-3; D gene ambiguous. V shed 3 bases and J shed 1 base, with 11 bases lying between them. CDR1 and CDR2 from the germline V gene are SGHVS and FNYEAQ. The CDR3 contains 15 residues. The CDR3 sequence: CASSFTTSRTDTQYF. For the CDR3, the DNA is TGTGCCAGCAGCTTTACTACCTCTCGCACAGATACGCAGTATTTT.

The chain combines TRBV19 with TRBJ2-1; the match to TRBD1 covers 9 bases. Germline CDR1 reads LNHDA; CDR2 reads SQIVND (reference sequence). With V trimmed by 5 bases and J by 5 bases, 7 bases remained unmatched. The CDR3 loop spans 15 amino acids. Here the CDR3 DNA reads TGTGCCAGTAGTGTCGACAGGGGGAAAAACAATGAGCAGTTCTTC. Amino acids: CASSVDRGKNNEQFF.

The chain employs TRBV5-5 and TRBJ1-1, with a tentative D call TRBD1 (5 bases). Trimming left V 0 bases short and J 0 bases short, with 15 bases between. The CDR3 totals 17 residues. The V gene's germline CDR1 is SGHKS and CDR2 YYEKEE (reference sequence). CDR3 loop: CASSLAGLGHLNTEAFF. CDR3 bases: TGTGCCAGCAGCTTGGCCGGCCTTGGACACTTGAACACTGAAGCTTTCTTT.

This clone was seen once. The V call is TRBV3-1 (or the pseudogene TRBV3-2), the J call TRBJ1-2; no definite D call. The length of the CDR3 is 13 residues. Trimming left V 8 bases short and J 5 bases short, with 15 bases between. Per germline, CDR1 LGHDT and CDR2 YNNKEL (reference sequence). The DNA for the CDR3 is TGTGCCAGCGGCTTTACACCTGAATATGGCTACACCTTC. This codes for CASGFTPEYGYTF.

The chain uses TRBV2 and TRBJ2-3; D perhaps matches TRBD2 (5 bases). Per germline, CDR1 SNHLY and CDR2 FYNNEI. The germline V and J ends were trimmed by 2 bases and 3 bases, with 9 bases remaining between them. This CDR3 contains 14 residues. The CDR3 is CASSELDSTDTQYF. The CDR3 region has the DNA TGTGCCAGCAGTGAATTGGACTCAACAGATACGCAGTATTTT.

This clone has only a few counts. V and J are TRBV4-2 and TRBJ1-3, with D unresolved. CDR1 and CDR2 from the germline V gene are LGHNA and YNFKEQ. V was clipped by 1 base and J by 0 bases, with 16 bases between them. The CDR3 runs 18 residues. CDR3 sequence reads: CASSQVGVEVYSGNTIYF. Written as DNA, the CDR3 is TGTGCCAGCAGCCAAGTCGGGGTTGAGGTCTACTCTGGAAACACCATATATTTT.

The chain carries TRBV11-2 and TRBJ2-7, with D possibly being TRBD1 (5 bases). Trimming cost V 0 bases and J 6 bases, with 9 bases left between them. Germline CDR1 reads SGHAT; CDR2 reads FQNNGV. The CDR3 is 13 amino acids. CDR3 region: CASSLDRAREQYV. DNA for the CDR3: TGTGCCAGCAGCTTAGACAGGGCCCGCGAGCAGTACGTC.

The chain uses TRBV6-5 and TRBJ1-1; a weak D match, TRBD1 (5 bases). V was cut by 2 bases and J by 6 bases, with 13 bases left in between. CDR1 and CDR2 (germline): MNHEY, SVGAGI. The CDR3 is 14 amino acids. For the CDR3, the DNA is TGTGCCAGCAGTTACCCGGCCCAGGGCTCTGAAGCTTTCTTT. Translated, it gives CASSYPAQGSEAFF.

As DNA, the CDR3 is TGTGCCAGCTCACCAGGGCCAGGGGGCGCCTATGGCTACACCTTC. Amino acids: CASSPGPGGAYGYTF. The gene calls are TRBV18 and TRBJ1-2, with 8 bases identical to TRBD1. This CDR3 has 15 amino acids. The germline V gene encodes CDR1 KGHSH and CDR2 LQKENI. The trim removed 2 bases at V and 4 bases at J, leaving 6 bases unmatched.

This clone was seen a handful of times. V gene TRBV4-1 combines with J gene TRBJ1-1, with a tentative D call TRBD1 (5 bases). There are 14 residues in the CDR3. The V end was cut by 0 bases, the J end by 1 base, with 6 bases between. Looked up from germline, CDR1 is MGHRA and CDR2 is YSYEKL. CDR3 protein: CASSQDRGNTEAFF. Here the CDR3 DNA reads TGCGCCAGCAGCCAAGATAGGGGGAACACTGAAGCTTTCTTT.

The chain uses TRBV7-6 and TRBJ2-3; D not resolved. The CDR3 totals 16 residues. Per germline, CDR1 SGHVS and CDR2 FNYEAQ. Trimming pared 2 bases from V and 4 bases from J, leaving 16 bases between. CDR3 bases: TGTGCCAGCAGCTTATTCTCATCGCCCACTGCAGATACGCAGTATTTT. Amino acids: CASSLFSSPTADTQYF.

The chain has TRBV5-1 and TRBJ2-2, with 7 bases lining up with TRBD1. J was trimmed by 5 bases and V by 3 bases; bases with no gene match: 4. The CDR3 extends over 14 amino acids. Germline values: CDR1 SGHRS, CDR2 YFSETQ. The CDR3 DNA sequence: TGCGCCAGCAGCTCGGACAGGAGGACCGGGGAGCTGTTTTTT. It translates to CASSSDRRTGELFF.

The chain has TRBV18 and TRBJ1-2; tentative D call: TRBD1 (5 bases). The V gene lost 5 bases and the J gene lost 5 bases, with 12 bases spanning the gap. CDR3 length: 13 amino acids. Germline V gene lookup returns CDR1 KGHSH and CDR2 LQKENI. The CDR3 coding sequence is TGTGCCAGCTCAGCCACAGGAGGGTATGGCTACACCTTC. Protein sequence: CASSATGGYGYTF.

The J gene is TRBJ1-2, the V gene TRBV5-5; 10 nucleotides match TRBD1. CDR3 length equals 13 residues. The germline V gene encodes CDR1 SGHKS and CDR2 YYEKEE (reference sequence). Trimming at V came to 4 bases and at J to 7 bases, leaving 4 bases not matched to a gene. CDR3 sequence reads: CASSDRGRVGYTF. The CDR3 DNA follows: TGTGCCAGCAGCGACAGGGGGCGCGTTGGCTACACCTTC.

The CDR3: CASTSRDRGNYGYTF. CDR3 coding DNA: TGTGCCAGTACCTCGCGGGACAGGGGGAACTATGGCTACACCTTC. The rearrangement links TRBV19 to TRBJ1-2; 11 nucleotides match TRBD1. CDR3 length: 15 amino acids. Germline V gene data show CDR1 as LNHDA and CDR2 as SQIVND (reference sequence). With V trimmed by 7 bases and J by 2 bases, 6 bases remained unmatched.

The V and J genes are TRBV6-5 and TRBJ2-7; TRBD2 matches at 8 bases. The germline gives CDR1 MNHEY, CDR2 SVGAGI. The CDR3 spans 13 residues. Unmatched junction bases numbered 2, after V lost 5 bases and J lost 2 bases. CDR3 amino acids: CASSLRGAYEQYV. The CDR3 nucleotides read TGTGCCAGCAGTCTGCGGGGGGCCTACGAGCAGTACGTC.

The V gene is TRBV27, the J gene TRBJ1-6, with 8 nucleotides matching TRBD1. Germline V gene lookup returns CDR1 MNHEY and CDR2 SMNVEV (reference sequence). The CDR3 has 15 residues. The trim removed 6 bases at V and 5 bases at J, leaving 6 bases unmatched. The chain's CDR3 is CASRLQGAHNSPLHF. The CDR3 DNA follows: TGTGCCAGCAGACTCCAGGGGGCCCATAATTCACCCCTCCACTTT.

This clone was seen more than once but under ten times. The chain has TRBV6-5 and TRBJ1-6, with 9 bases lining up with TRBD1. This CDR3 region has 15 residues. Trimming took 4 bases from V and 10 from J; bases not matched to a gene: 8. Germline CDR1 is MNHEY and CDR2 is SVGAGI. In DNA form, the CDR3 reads TGTGCCAGCAGTTCCGAGACAGGGGGAAGATCACCCCTCCACTTT. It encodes CASSSETGGRSPLHF.

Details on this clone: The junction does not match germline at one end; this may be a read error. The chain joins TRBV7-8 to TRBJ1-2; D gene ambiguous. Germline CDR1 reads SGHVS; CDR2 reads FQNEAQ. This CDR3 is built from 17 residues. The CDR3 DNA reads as TGTGCCAGCAGCTTAGCGATTGGGTTTACAGCAAACTCTGGCTACACCTTC. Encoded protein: CASSLAIGFTANSGYTF.

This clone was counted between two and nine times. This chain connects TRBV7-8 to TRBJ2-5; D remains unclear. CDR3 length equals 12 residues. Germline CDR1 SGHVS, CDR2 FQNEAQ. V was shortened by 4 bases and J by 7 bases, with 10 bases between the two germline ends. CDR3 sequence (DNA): TGTGCCAGCAGCTCCTATGAGTGGACCCAGTACTTC. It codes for CASSSYEWTQYF.